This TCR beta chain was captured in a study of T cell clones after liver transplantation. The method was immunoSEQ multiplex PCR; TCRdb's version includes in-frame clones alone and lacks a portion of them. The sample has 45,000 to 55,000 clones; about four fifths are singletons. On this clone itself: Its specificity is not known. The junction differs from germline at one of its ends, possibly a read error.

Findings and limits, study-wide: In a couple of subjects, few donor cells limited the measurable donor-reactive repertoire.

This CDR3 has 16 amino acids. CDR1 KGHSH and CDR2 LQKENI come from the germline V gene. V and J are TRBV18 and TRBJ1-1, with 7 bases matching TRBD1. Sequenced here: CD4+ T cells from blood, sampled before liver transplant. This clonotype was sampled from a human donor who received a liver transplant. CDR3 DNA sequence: TGTGCCAGCTCGCCACAGGGGCCCCCAATGAACACTGAAGCTTTCTTT. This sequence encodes CASSPQGPPMNTEAFF.